This TCR beta chain was sequenced in a study of blood T cell repertoires in COVID-19. Per the study methods: Estimated nucleated cell counts came from reference gene primer amplification. Produced via immunoSEQ multiplex PCR; TCRdb's table is partial and in-frame only. V, J and clone size were drawn from that table, and D and trimming were deduced from the DNA. The sample comprises some 99,000 clones, around 90% of which are singletons, and roughly 4.2% rests with the top ten. A Seattle source enrolled patients during active infection and followed them longitudinally. V gave up 1 base and J gave up 5 bases; unmatched junction bases: 2. The CDR3 consists of 15 residues. From germline, CDR1 is LGHDT and CDR2 YNNKEL (reference sequence).

The chain uses TRBV3-1 (or the pseudogene TRBV3-2) and TRBJ1-5; 10 bases align to TRBD1. The TCR originated in a human donor with COVID-19, enrolled during active disease. The donor label of this sample is uncertain. Sequencing used peripheral blood. The CDR3 DNA is TGTGCCAGCAGCCAAGCGGACAGGGGGGATCAGCCCCAGCATTTT. Its protein product is CASSQADRGDQPQHF.